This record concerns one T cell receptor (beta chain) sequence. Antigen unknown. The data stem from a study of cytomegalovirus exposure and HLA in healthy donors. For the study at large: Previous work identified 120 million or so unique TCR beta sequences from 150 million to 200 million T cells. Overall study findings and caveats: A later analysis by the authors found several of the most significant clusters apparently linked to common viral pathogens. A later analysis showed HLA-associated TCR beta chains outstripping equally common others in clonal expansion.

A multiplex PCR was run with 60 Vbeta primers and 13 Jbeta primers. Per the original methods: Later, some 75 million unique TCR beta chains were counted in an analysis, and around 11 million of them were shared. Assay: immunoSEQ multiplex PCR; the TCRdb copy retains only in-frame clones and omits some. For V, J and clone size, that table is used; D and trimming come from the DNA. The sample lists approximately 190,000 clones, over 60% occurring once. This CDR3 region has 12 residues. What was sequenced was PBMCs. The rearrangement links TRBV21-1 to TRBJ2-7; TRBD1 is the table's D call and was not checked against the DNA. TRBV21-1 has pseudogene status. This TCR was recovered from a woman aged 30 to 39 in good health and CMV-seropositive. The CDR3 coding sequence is TGTGCCAGCACGCGACAGGGCCACGAGCAGTACTTC. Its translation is CASTRQGHEQYF.